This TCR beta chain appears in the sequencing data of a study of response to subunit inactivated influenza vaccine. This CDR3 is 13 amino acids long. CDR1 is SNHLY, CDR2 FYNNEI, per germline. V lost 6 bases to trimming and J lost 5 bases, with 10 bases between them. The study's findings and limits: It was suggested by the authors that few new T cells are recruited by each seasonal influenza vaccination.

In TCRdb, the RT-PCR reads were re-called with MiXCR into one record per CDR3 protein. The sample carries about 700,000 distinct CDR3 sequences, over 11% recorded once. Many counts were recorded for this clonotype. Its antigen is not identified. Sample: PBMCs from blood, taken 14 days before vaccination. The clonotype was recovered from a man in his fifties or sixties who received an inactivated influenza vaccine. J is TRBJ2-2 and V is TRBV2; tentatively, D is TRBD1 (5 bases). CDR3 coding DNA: TGTGCCAGCAGGAGACAGCTTACCGGGGAGCTGTTTTTT. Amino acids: CASRRQLTGELFF.